The T cell receptor beta chain described here comes from a study of blood T cell repertoires in COVID-19. In the original processing: Reference gene primer amplification in the assay estimated nucleated cell counts. This table comes from immunoSEQ multiplex PCR, and its TCRdb copy is limited to in-frame clones, with some not included. V and J calls and clone size follow that table, whereas D and trimming were derived from the DNA. The data hold some 260,000 clones, with 86% observed a single time. Trimming took off 3 bases at V and 2 bases at J, with 4 bases between the two ends. The CDR3 has 12 amino acids. Germline CDR1 is MNHEY and CDR2 is SVGAGI.

Specimen: PBMCs or T cells enriched from blood (not recorded which). This TCR was recovered from a man aged 40-55 years who had recovered from COVID-19. J is TRBJ1-1 and V is TRBV6-5; the D is unclear. CDR3: CASSYSNTEAFF. DNA for the CDR3: TGTGCCAGCAGTTATTCTAACACTGAAGCTTTCTTT.